Listed here are 7 T cell receptor beta chains from one sample, sequenced in a study of T cells in Graves' hyperthyroidism and ophthalmopathy. The CDR3 regions of TCR beta were amplified from RNA transcripts. HTBI primers were employed in a first-round RT-PCR of the TCR CDR3. MiXCR was run by TCRdb on the multiplex PCR reads, yielding one entry per CDR3 protein. In the table there are approximately 590,000 distinct CDR3 sequences, 15% to 19% of which are singletons. Sequencing input: blood. These receptors were taken from a woman in her 30s with Graves' hyperthyroidism.

This clonotype was seen only a few times. This chain connects TRBV20-1 to TRBJ1-5; D is perhaps TRBD1 (5 bases). Per germline, CDR1 DFQATT and CDR2 SNEGSKA (reference sequence). The CDR3 is made up of 15 amino acids. V dropped 3 bases and J dropped 3 bases, with 15 bases sitting between them. The CDR3 region is CSARWGRNHNQPQHF. CDR3 in DNA: TGCAGTGCTAGGTGGGGGAGGAATCACAATCAGCCCCAGCATTTT.

There are a few counts of this clonotype. The chain has TRBV7-2 and TRBJ1-2; possible D gene TRBD1, 5 bases. With 2 bases removed from V and 8 bases from J, the gap between germline ends came to 18 bases. The germline V gene has CDR1 SGHTA and CDR2 FQGNSA. CDR3 length: 15 amino acids. The CDR3 sequence is CASSLTRQGARGYTF. For the CDR3, the DNA is TGTGCCAGCAGCTTAACCCGCCAGGGTGCGCGGGGCTACACCTTC.

The chain is built from TRBV12-3 or TRBV12-4 and TRBJ1-1; 7 positions agree with TRBD1. V shed 6 bases and J 4 bases; nucleotides not matched to a gene: 8. The CDR3 totals 14 residues. DNA of the CDR3: TGTGCCAGCAGGGTGACAGGGACGGTCACTGAAGCTTTCTTT. It codes for CASRVTGTVTEAFF.

This clonotype was found many times. The chain combines TRBV11-2 with TRBJ2-1; D gene ambiguous. The germline V gene has CDR1 SGHAT and CDR2 FQNNGV. CDR3 length equals 16 residues. Trimming cost V 5 bases and J 4 bases, with 18 bases left between them. The CDR3, as DNA: TGTGCCAGCAGCACAACGCCCTCACCATTATACAATGAGCAGTTCTTC. It encodes CASSTTPSPLYNEQFF. Complete variable domain (other parts from reference TRBV11-2 and TRBJ2-1): EAGVAQSPRYKIIEKRQSVAFWCNPISGHATLYWYQQILGQGPKLLIQFQNNGVVDDSQLPKDRFSAERLKGVDSTLKIQPAKLEDSAVYLCASSTTPSPLYNEQFFGPGTRLTVL.

This clonotype came up many times. The chain uses TRBV10-3 and TRBJ2-3, with TRBD2 identical over 13 bases. Trimming cost V 5 bases and J 2 bases; bases outside gene matches: 10. The CDR3 loop spans 18 amino acids. CDR1 is ENHRY and CDR2 is SYGVKD in the germline V gene. The CDR3 loop reads CAISLPSTSGGTTDTQYF. The CDR3 DNA is TGTGCCATCAGTCTCCCATCGACTAGCGGGGGGACCACAGATACGCAGTATTTT.

This chain uses TRBV14 with TRBJ1-1; D ambiguous. The ends were cut back, 11 bases at V and 6 bases at J, with 10 bases in the middle. The CDR3 has 10 residues. Per the germline V gene, CDR1 is SGHDN and CDR2 is FVKESK. CDR3 in amino acids: CACTEPEAFF. CDR3 coding DNA: TGTGCCTGCACAGAACCTGAAGCTTTCTTT.

Turning to this clonotype: A much larger clone sits a single nucleotide away, making a read error possible. The J gene is TRBJ2-7, the V gene TRBV5-5; 7 bases match TRBD1. The germline CDR1 and CDR2 sequences are SGHKS and YYEKEE (reference sequence). This CDR3 contains 15 residues. The chain's CDR3 is CASSRSRQGSYEQHF. CDR3 DNA: TGTGCCAGCAGCCGCTCAAGACAGGGATCCTACGAGCAGCACTTC.